This TCR beta chain was obtained from a study of T cell responses to AZD1222 COVID-19 vaccine (dated by TCRdb to the early 2020s). At the level of the whole study: A total of 230 to 250 trial participants underwent TCR sequencing, of whom about 200 received two doses of AZD1222 and about 26 received two doses of the MenACWY control vaccine. Trial participants were enrolled into age subgroups of 18-55, 56-69 and 70-plus years, which contained about 150, 28 and 57 TCR-sequenced participants, respectively.

For this clone: Its antigen is unknown. Within one base of it there is no much larger clone, and no base qualities were kept.

The CDR3 regions of human TCRbeta chains were subjected to immunosequencing. The paper's processing steps were these. Repertoire TCRs were matched against a reference library of SARS-CoV-2-specific TCRs generated with the MIRA antigen-specificity platform. Breadth meant the fraction of unique TCRs that were SARS-CoV-2-associated, whereas depth meant the fraction of total T cells that were SARS-CoV-2-associated. Each spike-specific TCR was assigned to its reactive spike region and to a CD4 or CD8 class using the MIRA data. Log10-transformed breadth and depth values were compared by one-way ANOVA with Sidak's multiple comparisons tests. In TCRdb, the immuneACCESS table is reduced to in-frame sequences with V and J assigned. These tables do not hold every clone; where another copy was compared, an unresolved V gene accounts for under half, and the others remain unexplained. Clone size and V and J calls were adopted from that table, with D and trimming inferred from the DNA. The sample table lists 75,000 to 80,000 clones, about 74% of them with a count of one. Clones ranked in the top ten supply 25% to 30% of the sample.

What the study reported, not specific to this receptor: The 56-69-year group was small, and its depth increase did not reach significance, likely because of low power. Reportedly, almost half of the unique spike-specific TCRs recognized epitopes lying outside the regions that are mutated in the B.1.351 and B.1.1.7 variants. After two AZD1222 doses, spike-specific TCR breadth and depth were significantly higher than at day 0 and than in MenACWY recipients. No day 14 peak-response samples were available, so repertoires were characterized only after the peak T cell response. Most participants were white British and females outnumbered males, and the authors suggested that clonal diversity may have been underestimated. Conclusions about previously exposed vaccinees are limited, since just five to seven AZD1222 recipients were seropositive for SARS-CoV-2 at baseline. CD4 TCRs associated with the vaccine covered the entire spike protein, and the dominant responses were in regions 160-218 and 743-854.

The germline V end is reduced by 6 bases and the J end by 6 bases; junction bases left unmatched: 13. The cysteine opens and the phenylalanine closes a CDR3 of 17 amino acids. Only the CDR3 region is kept as DNA, spanning 51 bases read in frame from base 1. CDR1 and CDR2, per the germline V gene, are MNHEY and SVGEGT. The time point label here, explained by the study, means: about 28 days (+/-7) after the second vaccine dose. The sample's treatment or condition label, in plain terms: meningococcal conjugate vaccine given as trial control. Samples from vaccinated people were obtained from the UK trials COV001 and COV002, which included a single-blind randomized controlled phase 2/3 trial of AZD1222 (ChAdOx1 nCoV-19) in healthy adults. Trial participant PBMC samples were collected at day 0 and day 28 after the second dose for TCRbeta chain sequencing.

The sequencing here drew on peripheral blood, taken 28 days after the second dose of the MenACWY control vaccine. The TCR comes from an adult who received the MenACWY meningococcal vaccine as a control. The sequence joins TRBV6-2 or TRBV6-3 to TRBJ2-2; the central 10 bases match TRBD2. The CDR3 protein sequence reads: CASSPRGLAGVAGELFF. The nucleotide sequence is given as TGTGCCAGCAGCCCCCGCGGGCTAGCGGGAGTCGCCGGGGAGCTGTTTTTT.